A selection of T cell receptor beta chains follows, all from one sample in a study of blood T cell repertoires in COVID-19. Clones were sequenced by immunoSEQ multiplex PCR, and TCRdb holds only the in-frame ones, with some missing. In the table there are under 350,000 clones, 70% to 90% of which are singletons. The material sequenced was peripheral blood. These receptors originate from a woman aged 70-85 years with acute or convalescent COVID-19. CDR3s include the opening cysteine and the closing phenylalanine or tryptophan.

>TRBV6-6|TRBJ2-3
CASSSAGGSDTQYF
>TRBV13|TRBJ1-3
CASSRSVSGNTIYF
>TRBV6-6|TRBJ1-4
CASSYPTRDEKLFF
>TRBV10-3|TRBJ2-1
CAISLGTGSGGEQFF
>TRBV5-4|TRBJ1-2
CASSTGVRANYGYTF
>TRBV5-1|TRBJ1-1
CASSPGQGSMNTEAFF
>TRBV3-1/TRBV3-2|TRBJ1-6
CASSQRLGDNSPLHF
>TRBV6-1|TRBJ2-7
CASSDLGGYYEQYF
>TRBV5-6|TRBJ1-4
CASSPGTGATNEKLFF
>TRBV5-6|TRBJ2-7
CASSLQGAREQYF
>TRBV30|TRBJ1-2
CASKTEANYGYTF
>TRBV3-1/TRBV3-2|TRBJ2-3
CASSQEGLAGGTSTDTQYF
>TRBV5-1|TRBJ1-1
CASTEAMNTEAFF
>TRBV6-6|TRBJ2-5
CASSPGEETQYF
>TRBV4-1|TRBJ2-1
CASSLRLAGGLRNEQFF
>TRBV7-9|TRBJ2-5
CASSLASGGGETQYF